This T cell receptor (beta chain) was sequenced in a study of vaccination and CD4 T cells after COVID-19. Points from the study as a whole: Convalescent patients had 304 of 307 vaccine-specific clones showing spike mono-reactivity. Early post-infection timepoints were not included, and relatively few convalescent patients were studied.

This sample's treatment: roughly 10-day PBMC culture with coronavirus spike peptide pools or control peptides (ViraFEST assay). Antigen-specific T cells were expanded with peptide pools by ViraFEST, and TCRs were then sequenced. The study sequenced cultured CD4+ T cell DNA using the Oncomine TCR Beta short-read assay. Using the QIAamp micro DNA kit, genomic DNA was extracted from the CD4+ T cells that had been cultured. One entry per CDR3 protein, called by TCRdb with MiXCR from the PCR reads. In the table there are around 19,000 distinct CDR3 sequences, approximately 42% of which are singletons. Germline CDR1 is SGHVS and CDR2 is FQNEAQ. The V gene end was trimmed by 5 bases and the J gene end by 6 bases; junction bases not matched to a gene: 11. The CDR3 contains 17 residues. There are a few counts of this clonotype. Its specificity is not known.

The clonotype comes from a human donor who had recovered from COVID-19. This material consisted of CD4+ T cells from blood, cultured in vitro, taken before SARS-CoV-2 vaccination. J is TRBJ2-1 and V is TRBV7-8; 12 positions match TRBD2. CDR3 in DNA: TGTGCCAGCAGCCCCCGGACTAGCGGGACTTTGGGCAATGAGCAGTTCTTC. Translating gives CASSPRTSGTLGNEQFF.